This T cell receptor beta chain was identified during a study of T cells in Graves' hyperthyroidism and ophthalmopathy. Study results and limitations: Most thyroid clonotypes expanded above 0.001 were also detected in blood. A model using 13 V-J features told ophthalmopathy apart from stable hyperthyroidism.

Exclusion criteria comprised uncontrolled infection, other autoimmune disease, pregnancy or lactation. TCR beta CDR3 sequences were amplified from RNA transcripts. When the TCR CDR3 underwent first-round RT-PCR, the HTBI primer set was used. A single record per CDR3 protein comes from TCRdb applying MiXCR to the multiplex PCR reads. Of approximately 600,000 distinct CDR3 sequences in the sample, around 21% were seen once. CDR3 length equals 15 residues. Germline assignment: CDR1 MNHEY and CDR2 SVGAGI. The V gene lost 1 base and the J gene lost 4 bases, with 13 bases spanning the gap. A word on this clonotype: The antigen is unknown.

Sequencing used blood. The rearrangement links TRBV6-5 to TRBJ2-5; no definite D call. The receptor was isolated from a man aged 25 to 45 with Graves' ophthalmopathy. The chain's CDR3 is CASSYLPGSRETQYF. CDR3 in DNA: TGTGCCAGCAGTTACTTGCCGGGTTCGAGAGAGACCCAGTACTTC.